Described below is a single T cell receptor (beta chain) sequence and its context. This record belongs to a study of blood T cell repertoires in COVID-19. As for the study in general: PBMCs, B-cell-depleted T cells, or T cells provided the cDNA or gDNA that made up the material.

Data came from immunoSEQ multiplex PCR; TCRdb stores just in-frame clones and leaves some out. The repertoire consists of 200,000 to 250,000 clones, with 85% to 90% occurring once and the leading ten covering more than 8.5%. Trimming shortened V by 0 bases and J by 4 bases, and 10 bases separated the two germline ends. Germline V CDR1 and CDR2: SGHDN, FVKESK. The CDR3 length is 15 residues. J is TRBJ1-3 and V is TRBV14, with D possibly being TRBD1 (6 bases). Input material: peripheral blood. The TCR comes from a woman between 50 and 59 years old with COVID-19, enrolled during active disease. The CDR3 DNA reads TGTGCCAGCAGCCAAGACAGGGGTGCCGGAAACACCATATATTTT. Translating gives CASSQDRGAGNTIYF.